Below, 13 T cell receptor beta chains from the same sample are listed, as sequenced in a study of blood T cells in healthy people across ages. The authors ran a second PCR of 7 to 11 cycles using a sample-barcoded 5' primer and a J-beta primer mix. TCRdb passed the 5' RACE reads through MiXCR, listing each CDR3 protein once. Among 1.6 million or so distinct CDR3 sequences listed, about 35% were seen once. The specimen was blood. Receptors originate from a woman aged 25 to 39 in good health.

The chain carries TRBV10-2 and TRBJ1-1; D ambiguous. This CDR3 region has 15 residues. Germline CDR1 is WSHSY and CDR2 is SAAADI. The germline V and J ends were trimmed by 1 base and 1 base, with 10 bases remaining between them. The CDR3 DNA sequence: TGCGCCAGCAGTGAGTTACGGGTTGCGAACACTGAAGCTTTCTTT. Translated: CASSELRVANTEAFF.

This clonotype appeared a few times. This sequence joins TRBV7-2 and TRBJ2-1; D not resolved. Trimming removed 1 base from V and 8 bases from J, with 12 bases in between. Germline V gene data show CDR1 as SGHTA and CDR2 as FQGNSA. The CDR3 sequence is 14 residues long. CDR3 loop: CASSLGFGAHEQFF. CDR3 DNA sequence: TGTGCCAGCAGCTTAGGGTTCGGAGCCCATGAGCAGTTCTTC.

The rearrangement links TRBV29-1 to TRBJ1-1; the match to TRBD1 covers 7 bases. V was pared by 7 bases and J by 8 bases, with 7 bases of the junction left unmatched. This CDR3 is 11 amino acids long. Germline values: CDR1 SQVTM, CDR2 ANQGSEA. CDR3 protein: CSAYRGLEAFF. The CDR3 DNA is TGCAGCGCTTACAGGGGACTAGAAGCTTTCTTT.

This sequence joins TRBV10-2 and TRBJ2-2; TRBD1 matches at 7 bases. Germline values: CDR1 WSHSY, CDR2 SAAADI. V was clipped by 9 bases and J by 4 bases; unmatched bases: 8. This CDR3 contains 14 residues. DNA of the CDR3: TGCGCCAGGTCCCCGGGGACAGCCACCGGGGAGCTGTTTTTT. It yields the protein CARSPGTATGELFF.

The chain uses TRBV30 and TRBJ2-5; TRBD1 matches at 7 bases. The germline V gene encodes CDR1 GTSNPN and CDR2 SVGIG (reference sequence). This CDR3 has 13 residues. Losses at the gene ends were 2 bases for V and 4 bases for J; bases not matched to a gene: 4. CDR3 sequence reads: CAWSHRGGETQYF. Here the CDR3 DNA reads TGTGCCTGGAGTCACAGGGGTGGAGAGACCCAGTACTTC.

The J gene is TRBJ1-6, the V gene TRBV12-3 or TRBV12-4, with D unclear. The CDR3 has 13 residues. Between the trimmed V and J ends, which lost 1 base and 8 bases, there was a span of 6 bases. CDR3 protein: CASSLESDSPLHF. As DNA, the CDR3 is TGTGCCAGCAGTTTAGAATCGGATTCACCCCTCCACTTT.

V usage is TRBV2 and J usage is TRBJ2-5; 7 bases align to TRBD2. The CDR3 length is 15 residues. With V trimmed by 4 bases and J by 4 bases, 9 bases remained unmatched. Germline V gene sequence: CDR1 SNHLY, CDR2 FYNNEI. CDR3 sequence: CASSVEAGEGETQYF. CDR3 DNA sequence: TGTGCCAGCAGTGTGGAGGCGGGAGAAGGAGAGACCCAGTACTTC.

V is TRBV11-3 and J is TRBJ2-3, with D possibly called TRBD1 or TRBD2 (5 bases each). The CDR3 sequence is 15 residues long. Germline V CDR1 and CDR2: SGHNT, YENEEA. The germline V and J ends were trimmed by 5 bases and 4 bases, with 16 bases remaining between them. This chain's CDR3 is CASSPYAGTPDTQYF. CDR3 DNA sequence: TGTGCCAGCAGCCCCTATGCCGGGACCCCAGATACGCAGTATTTT.

This sequence joins TRBV9 and TRBJ2-3, with 9 bases aligning to TRBD2. Trimming took 0 bases from V and 9 from J; bases not matched to a gene: 11. The germline CDR1 and CDR2 sequences are SGDLS and YYNGEE. This CDR3 spans 16 amino acids. The CDR3 sequence is CASSVEAGGPGWTQYF. The CDR3 coding sequence is TGTGCCAGCAGCGTAGAAGCGGGGGGCCCCGGATGGACGCAGTATTTT.

The chain recombines TRBV10-2 with TRBJ2-5, with D perhaps matching TRBD1 or TRBD2 (6 bases each). Germline V gene sequence: CDR1 WSHSY, CDR2 SAAADI. The germline V and J ends were trimmed by 3 bases and 5 bases, with 13 bases remaining between them. The CDR3 spans 14 residues. The CDR3 sequence is CASSEGGLRETQYF. The CDR3 DNA sequence: TGCGCCAGCAGTGAAGGGGGGCTTCGGGAGACCCAGTACTTC.

A remark on this clonotype: One base away lies a much larger clone, so this may be a sequencing read error. V usage is TRBV12-3 or TRBV12-4 and J usage is TRBJ1-2; no clear D gene. The length of the CDR3 is 13 residues. The CDR3 region is CACSPGYSYGYTF. The CDR3 DNA is TGTGCCTGCAGCCCGGGTTATTCCTATGGCTACACCTTC.

The V call is TRBV20-1, the J call TRBJ2-7; D ambiguous. The germline gives CDR1 DFQATT, CDR2 SNEGSKA (reference sequence). This CDR3 comprises 14 residues. V lost 1 base, J lost 3 bases, and 13 bases lay in between. CDR3: CSARVGGGNYEQYF. The CDR3 nucleotides are TGCAGTGCTAGAGTTGGTGGCGGAAACTACGAGCAGTACTTC.

The table lists this clonotype with many counts. CDR3 loop: CASSRDGGEQFF. In DNA form, the CDR3 reads TGTGCCAGCAGTAGGGACGGGGGTGAGCAGTTCTTC. J is TRBJ2-1 and V is TRBV6-2 or TRBV6-3; a possible D gene is TRBD2 (6 bases). Trimming took off 5 bases at V and 9 bases at J, with 11 bases between the two ends. Germline-derived CDR1 and CDR2 are MNHEY and SVGEGT. The CDR3 is 12 residues long.